This T cell receptor (beta chain) was profiled in a study of cytomegalovirus exposure and HLA in healthy donors. As for the study in general: Early on, a data release was issued that held some 91 million unique TCRs from HLA-typed donors.

Vbeta (60) and Jbeta (13) primers were used in the PCR. The table came from immunoSEQ multiplex PCR; TCRdb's copy has only in-frame clones and leaves some out. Of about 190,000 clones listed, about four fifths are singletons. Germline V gene sequence: CDR1 LNHNV, CDR2 YYDKDF (reference sequence). The CDR3 runs to 14 residues. Trimming took off 0 bases at V and 5 bases at J, with 10 bases between the two ends. V and J are TRBV15 and TRBJ1-2; possibly TRBD1 for D (5 bases). The source material was PBMCs. This clonotype originated in a woman in her thirties or forties in good health and CMV-seronegative. The CDR3 region is CATSREGERYGYTF. CDR3 nucleotides: TGTGCCACCAGCAGAGAAGGGGAACGGTATGGCTACACCTTC.